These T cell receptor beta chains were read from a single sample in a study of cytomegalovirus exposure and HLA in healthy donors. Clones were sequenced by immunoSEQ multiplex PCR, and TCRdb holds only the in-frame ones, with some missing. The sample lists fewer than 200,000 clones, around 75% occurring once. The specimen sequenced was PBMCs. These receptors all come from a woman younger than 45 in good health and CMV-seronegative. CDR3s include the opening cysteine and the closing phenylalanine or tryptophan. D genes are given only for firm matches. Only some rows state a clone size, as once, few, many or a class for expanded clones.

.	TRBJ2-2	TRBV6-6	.	TGTGCCAGCAACAGGGTCAACACCGGGGAGCTGTTTTTT	CASNRVNTGELFF
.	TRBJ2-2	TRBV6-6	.	TGTGCCAGCAGTTACTCGGCAGGGGTAATCACCGGGGAGCTGTTTTTT	CASSYSAGVITGELFF
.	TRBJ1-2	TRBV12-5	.	TGTGCTAGTGGTTTGGTATTTCAGGGATCGTCGCGCTCCTACACCTTC	CASGLVFQGSSRSYTF
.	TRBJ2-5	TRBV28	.	TGTGCCACTACCACCTCGTACCAAGAGACCCAGTACTTC	CATTTSYQETQYF
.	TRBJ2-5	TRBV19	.	TGTGCCAGTATATTTTTAGTGATTTACTTC	CASIFLVIYF
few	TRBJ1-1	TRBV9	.	TGTGCCAGCAGCCCCAGGCATGGGGTGGACAGGAACACTGAAGCTTTCTTT	CASSPRHGVDRNTEAFF
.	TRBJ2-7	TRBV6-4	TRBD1	TGTGCCAGCAGTCTGGGACAGGGCCACGAGCAGTACTTC	CASSLGQGHEQYF
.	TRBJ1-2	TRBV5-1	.	TGCGCCAGCAGCTTGGATAGGGGAAACTATGGCTACACCTTC	CASSLDRGNYGYTF
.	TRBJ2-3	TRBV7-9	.	TGTGCCAGCACCCCCGTCGGAGATACGCAGTATTTT	CASTPVGDTQYF
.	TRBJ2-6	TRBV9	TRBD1	TGTGCCAGCAGCCCCCAGACAGGGACCTCTGGGGCCAACGTCCTGACTTTC	CASSPQTGTSGANVLTF
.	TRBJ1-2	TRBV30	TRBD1	TGTGCCTGGCAGACAGGGGGAGAATATAACTATGGCTACACCTTC	CAWQTGGEYNYGYTF
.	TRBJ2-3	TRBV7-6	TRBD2	TGTGCCAGCAGCTTAGTTGGGCTAGCGGGGCTCACAGATACGCAGTATTTT	CASSLVGLAGLTDTQYF
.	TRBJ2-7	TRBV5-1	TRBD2	TGCGCCAGCAGCTACAGCGGGGGGCCCTACGAGCAGTACTTC	CASSYSGGPYEQYF
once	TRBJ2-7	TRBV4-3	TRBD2	TGCGCCAGCAGCCAAGGACTAGCGGGAGATTACGAGCAGTACTTC	CASSQGLAGDYEQYF
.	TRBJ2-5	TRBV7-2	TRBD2	TGTGCCAGCAGCTTAACTAGCGGGAGAGGAGGCGGGACCCAGTACTTC	CASSLTSGRGGGTQYF
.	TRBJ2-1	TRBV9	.	TGTGCCAGCAGCCCCTACGGGAGAATAAATGAGCAGTTCTTC	CASSPYGRINEQFF
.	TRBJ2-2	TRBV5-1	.	TGCGCCAGCAGCCCAACAGGGCCGGGGAACGGGGAGCTGTTTTTT	CASSPTGPGNGELFF
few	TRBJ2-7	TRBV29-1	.	TGCAGCGTTGGAAGACAGGTCGACGAGCAGTACTTC	CSVGRQVDEQYF
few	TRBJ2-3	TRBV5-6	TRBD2	TGTGCCAGCAGCTTGTTAGCGGGAGAAATCACAGATACGCAGTATTTT	CASSLLAGEITDTQYF
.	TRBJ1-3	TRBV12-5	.	TGTGCTAGTGGCCGGCCACAGGGTAGGAACACCATATATTTT	CASGRPQGRNTIYF
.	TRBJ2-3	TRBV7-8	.	TGTGCCAGCAGCTTAGATAGCGTGGTGGTAGCTACAGATACGCAGTATTTT	CASSLDSVVVATDTQYF
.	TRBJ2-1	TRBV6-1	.	TGTGCCAGCAGTGAGTTCCGGGACTCCTACAATGAGCAGTTCTTC	CASSEFRDSYNEQFF
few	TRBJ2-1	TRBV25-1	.	TGTGCCAGCAGTGAGGTTGTAGGAGGGCCGAACAATGAGCAGTTCTTC	CASSEVVGGPNNEQFF
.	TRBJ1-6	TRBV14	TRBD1	TGTGCCAGCAGCCAACAAGCGTGGTATGACAGGGAGGAATTCTATAATTCACCCCTCCACTTT	CASSQQAWYDREEFYNSPLHF
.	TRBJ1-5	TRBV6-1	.	TGTGCCAGCAGTGAAATCGACAGGCCCAATCAGCCCCAGCATTTT	CASSEIDRPNQPQHF
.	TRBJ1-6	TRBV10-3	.	TGTGCCATCAAATCAGATCCCCTGGTCCCCCTCCACTTT	CAIKSDPLVPLHF
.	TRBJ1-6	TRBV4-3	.	TGCGCCAGCAGCCGAGACAGGTCCTATAATTCACCCCTCCACTTT	CASSRDRSYNSPLHF
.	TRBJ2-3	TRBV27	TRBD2	TGTGCCAGCAGTTTACTCGGGGGGGTCACAGATACGCAGTATTTT	CASSLLGGVTDTQYF